What follows are 10 T cell receptor beta chains derived from one specimen sequenced in a study of technical replicates of blood from several donors. The repertoire was sequenced with immunoSEQ multiplex PCR; TCRdb's copy has only in-frame clones and lacks some. The sample records some 83,000 clones, around nine tenths being singletons. Sequences were obtained from T cells isolated from PBMCs. These receptors were collected from a human donor in good health.

The chain's CDR3 is CASSPRPPAGAYYEQYF. The CDR3 DNA sequence: TGTGCCAGCTCACCAAGACCTCCCGCGGGAGCTTACTACGAGCAGTACTTC. The chain uses TRBV18 and TRBJ2-7; 7 bases are a match to TRBD2. V lost 2 bases and J lost 3; bases outside the gene matches: 13. Germline CDR1 reads KGHSH; CDR2 reads LQKENI. The CDR3 has 17 amino acids.

Only a few counts were recorded for this clone. The chain couples TRBV2 to TRBJ1-5; D unclear. V was trimmed by 5 bases and J by 3 bases, leaving 8 bases between them. This CDR3 has 13 residues. In germline, CDR1 is SNHLY, CDR2 FYNNEI. The CDR3, as DNA: TGTGCCAGCAGTAAGTGGGCCAATCAGCCCCAGCATTTT. Amino acids: CASSKWANQPQHF.

This clone has a single count. The CDR3 sequence: CASSLLRGLEYEQYF. CDR3 bases: TGTGCCAGCAGCTTACTTAGAGGGTTGGAATACGAGCAGTACTTC. The chain uses TRBV11-1 and TRBJ2-7; possible D gene TRBD2, 5 bases. V lost 2 bases and J lost 4, with 15 bases in between. Germline CDR1 SGHAT, CDR2 FQDESV (reference sequence). CDR3 length equals 15 residues.

J is TRBJ2-5 and V is TRBV28; weak D call: TRBD2 (5 bases). The CDR3 runs 14 residues. The germline gives CDR1 MDHEN, CDR2 SYDVKM. Trimming stripped 8 bases from V and 2 bases from J, with 15 bases between. CDR3: CASGRTFGQETQYF. The CDR3 nucleotides read TGTGCCAGCGGGAGAACGTTCGGTCAAGAGACCCAGTACTTC.

This clone was counted a single time. V and J are TRBV2 and TRBJ1-1; D call uncertain. The CDR3 is 12 amino acids. Germline CDR1 is SNHLY and CDR2 is FYNNEI. The V gene lost 9 bases and the J gene lost 0 bases, with 8 bases spanning the gap. CDR3 DNA sequence: TGTGCCAGAGGAGTTTTGAACACTGAAGCTTTCTTT. Translating gives CARGVLNTEAFF. Full variable domain (missing parts from reference TRBV2 and TRBJ1-1): EPEVTQTPSHQVTQMGQEVILRCVPISNHLYFYWYRQILGQKVEFLVSFYNNEISEKSEIFDDQFSVERPDGSNFTLKIRSTKLEDSAMYFCARGVLNTEAFFGQGTRLTVV.

The gene calls are TRBV4-2 and TRBJ2-2; 7 positions match TRBD1. The CDR3 runs 17 residues. Per the germline V gene, CDR1 is LGHNA and CDR2 is YNFKEQ. The V and J ends lost 1 base and 3 bases, in that order; junction bases with no gene match: 8. The CDR3 nucleotides are TGTGCCAGCAGCCAAGCTTTAGGACAGGAGGACACCGGGGAGCTGTTTTTT. This gives the protein CASSQALGQEDTGELFF.

This chain joins TRBV7-9 and TRBJ2-1; 7 nucleotides agree with TRBD2. CDR1 and CDR2 (germline): SEHNR, FQNEAQ (reference sequence). The V and J ends lost 0 bases and 6 bases, in that order; junction bases with no gene match: 11. There are 17 residues in the CDR3. The CDR3 sequence is CASSLAIGLEVRNEQFF. CDR3 nucleotide sequence: TGTGCCAGCAGCTTAGCGATTGGACTAGAGGTCCGCAATGAGCAGTTCTTC.

The chain recombines TRBV28 with TRBJ2-7, with D possibly matching TRBD1 (5 bases). The CDR3 runs 12 residues. The V gene lost 3 bases and the J gene lost 5 bases, with 8 bases spanning the gap. Germline-derived CDR1 and CDR2 are MDHEN and SYDVKM. The CDR3 loop is CASSFRVNEQYF. CDR3 bases: TGTGCCAGCAGTTTCAGGGTCAACGAGCAGTACTTC.

The gene calls are TRBV2 and TRBJ1-2; tentatively, D is TRBD1 (5 bases). In germline, CDR1 is SNHLY, CDR2 FYNNEI. V was clipped by 1 base and J by 6 bases, with 12 bases between them. The CDR3 length is 14 residues. The CDR3 spells CASSEVWRGNGYTF. In DNA, the CDR3 is TGTGCCAGCAGTGAAGTATGGAGGGGTAATGGCTACACCTTC.

This clone was counted only a few times. V usage is TRBV18 and J usage is TRBJ1-2; D call uncertain. Per the germline V gene, CDR1 is KGHSH and CDR2 is LQKENI. This CDR3 comprises 16 residues. V was pared by 6 bases and J by 0 bases, with 17 bases between. CDR3 sequence reads: CASSPTPPVTNYGYTF. For the CDR3, the DNA is TGTGCCAGCTCCCCTACTCCCCCGGTAACTAACTATGGCTACACCTTC. The complete variable domain, with remaining parts taken from reference TRBV18 and TRBJ1-2, reads NAGVMQNPRHLVRRRGQEARLRCSPMKGHSHVYWYRQLPEEGLKFMVYLQKENIIDESGMPKERFSAEFPKEGPSILRIQQVVRGDSAAYFCASSPTPPVTNYGYTFGSGTRLTVV.